Following are 25 T cell receptor beta chains from one sample sequenced in a study of T cell responses to AZD1222 COVID-19 vaccine. Libraries were prepared by immunoSEQ multiplex PCR; TCRdb keeps only in-frame clonotypes and omits some of them. The sample carries fewer than 200,000 clones, 90% to 95% recorded once. The sample here was peripheral blood, taken 28 days after the second AZD1222 dose. The receptor source for this set is an adult who received the AZD1222 COVID-19 vaccine.

The table lists this clone with a few counts. V usage is TRBV15 and J usage is TRBJ1-5; D is possibly TRBD1 (5 bases). Trimming removed 3 bases from V and 1 base from J, with 7 bases in between. Looked up from germline, CDR1 is LNHNV and CDR2 is YYDKDF (reference sequence). The CDR3 runs 14 residues. The CDR3 reads CATSRAGSNQPQHF. The CDR3 region has the DNA TGTGCCACCAGCAGGGCAGGGAGCAATCAGCCCCAGCATTTT. Supplemented by reference TRBV15 and TRBJ1-5, the full variable domain reads DAMVIQNPRYQVTQFGKPVTLSCSQTLNHNVMYWYQQKSSQAPKLLFHYYDKDFNNEADTPDNFQSRRPNTSFCFLDIRSPGLGDTAMYLCATSRAGSNQPQHFGDGTRLSIL.

CDR3 DNA: TGTGCCAGCAGCCAAGTGGGGAGGAGGATTGAAAAACTGTTTTTT. Protein: CASSQVGRRIEKLFF. The chain uses TRBV3-1 (or the pseudogene TRBV3-2) and TRBJ1-4, with D hard to call. V lost 1 base and J 7 bases, leaving 13 bases between the germline ends. The germline CDR1 and CDR2 sequences are LGHDT and YNNKEL (reference sequence). This CDR3 is built from 15 residues.

The rearrangement links TRBV16 to TRBJ1-1; no definite D call. The ends were cut back, 1 base at V and 3 bases at J, with 15 bases in the middle. CDR3 length equals 16 residues. CDR1 and CDR2 from the germline V gene are KGHSY and FQNENV. As DNA, the CDR3 is TGTGCCAGCAGCCAATTTTTAGGAGGTTTAGACACTGAAGCTTTCTTT. Protein sequence: CASSQFLGGLDTEAFF.

The chain carries TRBV28 and TRBJ1-1; D might be TRBD1 (6 bases). CDR1 is MDHEN, CDR2 SYDVKM, per germline. Trimming shortened V by 5 bases and J by 3 bases, and 13 bases separated the two germline ends. This CDR3 spans 14 amino acids. CDR3 loop: CASSPYREDTEAFF. The CDR3 region has the DNA TGTGCCAGCAGTCCGTACAGGGAAGACACTGAAGCTTTCTTT.

J is TRBJ1-5 and V is TRBV28; D is unclear. The ends were cut back, 1 base at V and 4 bases at J, with 8 bases in the middle. Germline V gene data show CDR1 as MDHEN and CDR2 as SYDVKM. The CDR3 length is 14 residues. The CDR3 here is CASSLLIGNQPQHF. The CDR3 bases are TGTGCCAGCAGTTTATTAATTGGAAATCAGCCCCAGCATTTT.

The chain recombines TRBV19 with TRBJ2-5; TRBD2 matches 11 bases. Trimming removed 5 bases from V and 5 bases from J; junction bases left unmatched: 10. This CDR3 spans 16 amino acids. Germline V CDR1 and CDR2: LNHDA, SQIVND (reference sequence). The CDR3 loop reads CASSQGSTSGSETQYF. The CDR3 DNA follows: TGTGCCAGTAGTCAGGGATCCACTAGCGGGAGTGAGACCCAGTACTTC.

This chain connects TRBV6-1 to TRBJ2-1; TRBD1 agrees at 9 bases. The length of the CDR3 is 17 residues. The germline CDR1 and CDR2 sequences are MNHNS and SASEGT. Losses at the gene ends were 2 bases for V and 4 bases for J; bases not matched to a gene: 9. The CDR3 DNA follows: TGTGCCAGCAGTGAATCCCTCACAGGGGGCGGGTACAATGAGCAGTTCTTC. Encoded protein: CASSESLTGGGYNEQFF.

The genes are TRBV27 and TRBJ2-7; 8 nucleotides line up with TRBD1. The germline V gene has CDR1 MNHEY and CDR2 SMNVEV (reference sequence). The CDR3 contains 15 residues. The junction had 11 bases not matched to a gene; V was cut back by 5 bases and J by 5 bases. CDR3 residues: CASSPWTGKGHEQYF. The CDR3 region has the DNA TGTGCCAGCAGTCCCTGGACAGGGAAGGGCCACGAGCAGTACTTC.

The rearrangement uses TRBV28 and TRBJ1-3; no firm D call. CDR1 is MDHEN, CDR2 SYDVKM, per germline. CDR3 length: 14 amino acids. Trimming took 1 base from V and 4 from J, leaving 8 bases between them. DNA of the CDR3: TGTGCCAGCAGTTTATTTGTTCACGGAAACACCATATATTTT. Translation gives CASSLFVHGNTIYF. The full variable domain, in which reference TRBV28 and TRBJ1-3 provide the parts outside the CDR3, is DVKVTQSSRYLVKRTGEKVFLECVQDMDHENMFWYRQDPGLGLRLIYFSYDVKMKEKGDIPEGYSVSREKKERFSLILESASTNQTSMYLCASSLFVHGNTIYFGEGSWLTVV.

This chain uses TRBV19 with TRBJ1-1, with 9 bases identical to TRBD1. The germline V gene encodes CDR1 LNHDA and CDR2 SQIVND (reference sequence). With V trimmed by 7 bases and J by 7 bases, 13 bases remained unmatched. The CDR3 consists of 15 residues. CDR3 coding DNA: TGTGCCAGTACCCCGCCTCGGACAGGGGTTGGTGAAGCTTTCTTT. Residues: CASTPPRTGVGEAFF.

This clone has a single count. The chain uses TRBV28 and TRBJ1-4, with 10 bases fitting TRBD1. Trimming cost V 8 bases and J 5 bases; bases outside gene matches: 8. The CDR3 is 15 residues long. Germline V gene sequence: CDR1 MDHEN, CDR2 SYDVKM. DNA of the CDR3: TGTGCCAGCCGATTCGGGACAGGGGTAAATGAAAAACTGTTTTTT. It specifies CASRFGTGVNEKLFF.

CDR3 bases: TGTGCCAGCAGTTTATCCGGGACAGGGGGCTCTAACTATGGCTACACCTTC. This sequence encodes CASSLSGTGGSNYGYTF. The chain employs TRBV7-2 and TRBJ1-2, with TRBD1 matching over 12 bases. CDR1 and CDR2 (germline): SGHTA, FQGNSA. J was trimmed by 0 bases and V by 6 bases; bases with no gene match: 8. This CDR3 contains 17 residues.

The J gene is TRBJ2-1, the V gene TRBV6-5; D might be TRBD2 (6 bases). Germline-derived CDR1 and CDR2 are MNHEY and SVGAGI. V lost 0 bases and J lost 15, with 18 bases in between. The CDR3 is 14 amino acids. The CDR3 protein is CASSYSRSGGDPFF. DNA of the CDR3: TGTGCCAGCAGTTACTCGAGATCGGGCGGGGACCCGTTCTTC.

The chain is built from TRBV7-3 and TRBJ1-1, with D unresolved. Trimming shortened V by 5 bases and J by 6 bases, and 19 bases separated the two germline ends. Germline CDR1 reads SGHTA; CDR2 reads FQGTGA. This CDR3 comprises 15 residues. In DNA form, the CDR3 reads TGTGCCAGCAGCCGTCCCGACGGGTACCCCGCTGAAGCTTTCTTT. It encodes CASSRPDGYPAEAFF.

The chain recombines TRBV27 with TRBJ1-5; D not resolved. Germline CDR1 MNHEY, CDR2 SMNVEV (reference sequence). V was cut by 2 bases and J by 5 bases, with 13 bases left in between. CDR3 length equals 15 residues. Here the CDR3 reads CASSLNGVKYQPQHF. The DNA of the CDR3 is TGTGCCAGCAGTTTAAACGGGGTTAAGTATCAGCCCCAGCATTTT.

The chain is built from TRBV7-3 and TRBJ2-1; D perhaps matches TRBD2 (6 bases). Between the trimmed V and J ends, which lost 2 bases and 7 bases, there was a span of 6 bases. Germline assignment: CDR1 SGHTA and CDR2 FQGTGA. The CDR3 has 12 amino acids. The CDR3 DNA sequence: TGTGCCAGCAGCTTAGGGACTAATGAGCAGTTCTTC. Translating gives CASSLGTNEQFF.

This rearrangement joins TRBV6-5 to TRBJ1-6, with 7 positions matching TRBD1. Germline CDR1 and CDR2: MNHEY and SVGAGI. This CDR3 is built from 12 residues. V was clipped by 8 bases and J by 10 bases; unmatched bases: 5. CDR3 DNA: TGTGCCAGCGGCGACAGGGAATCACCCCTCCACTTT. It translates to CASGDRESPLHF.

A note on this clone: Sequence at one end of the junction differs from germline and may be a read error. CDR3 coding DNA: TGTGCCAGCAGATCCGGGACAGGGAGGATCTTC. Its protein product is CASRSGTGRIF. The rearrangement joins TRBV7-9 to TRBJ2-1; 9 bases are a match to TRBD1. This CDR3 comprises 11 residues. The V gene's germline CDR1 is SEHNR and CDR2 FQNEAQ (reference sequence).

The CDR3 nucleotides are TGTGCCTGGAGTTCGACAGGTTCTGGAAACACCATATATTTT. This sequence encodes CAWSSTGSGNTIYF. The chain is built from TRBV30 and TRBJ1-3; weak D call: TRBD1 (6 bases). The ends were cut back, 2 bases at V and 1 base at J, with 9 bases in the middle. CDR3 length: 14 residues. Germline CDR1 is GTSNPN and CDR2 is SVGIG (reference sequence).

V is TRBV5-6 and J is TRBJ1-2; D possibly corresponds to TRBD1 (6 bases). From germline, CDR1 is SGHDT and CDR2 YYEEEE. The CDR3 spans 16 residues. Trimming cost V 6 bases and J 0 bases, with 18 bases left between them. In DNA, the CDR3 is TGTGCCAGCACCAACGTAGACAGGTTACCTAACTATGGCTACACCTTC. Translating it yields CASTNVDRLPNYGYTF.

The rearrangement joins TRBV9 to TRBJ1-3; D is uncertain. Trimming took off 0 bases at V and 0 bases at J, with 13 bases between the two ends. The CDR3 is 17 amino acids. Germline V gene data show CDR1 as SGDLS and CDR2 as YYNGEE. CDR3 sequence: CASSVGGELFSGNTIYF. CDR3 sequence (DNA): TGTGCCAGCAGCGTAGGTGGAGAGTTATTCTCTGGAAACACCATATATTTT.

The chain uses TRBV7-3 and TRBJ1-1, with D unclear. Trimming shortened V by 2 bases and J by 4 bases, and 11 bases separated the two germline ends. There are 14 residues in the CDR3. CDR1 is SGHTA, CDR2 FQGTGA, per germline. In nucleotides, the CDR3 is TGTGCCAGCAGCTTAGGACGGACCGGCACTGAAGCTTTCTTT. Encoded protein: CASSLGRTGTEAFF.

The CDR3 spells CASSPRVQQETQYF. DNA of the CDR3: TGTGCCAGCAGCCCCCGGGTGCAACAAGAGACCCAGTACTTC. The rearrangement joins TRBV7-2 to TRBJ2-5; unclear D gene. Per the germline V gene, CDR1 is SGHTA and CDR2 is FQGNSA. V was cut by 5 bases and J by 2 bases, with 12 bases left in between. CDR3 size: 14 residues.

The chain links TRBV2 to TRBJ2-5; 12 nucleotides line up with TRBD2. Germline V gene data show CDR1 as SNHLY and CDR2 as FYNNEI. Germline trimming cut 8 bases from V and 4 bases from J; bases unmatched to any gene: 8. The CDR3 is 15 residues long. The CDR3 DNA is TGTGCCAGCCTCAGGACTAGCGGGGTACGAGAGACCCAGTACTTC. Amino acids: CASLRTSGVRETQYF.

This clone was picked up a small number of times. In DNA form, the CDR3 reads TGTGCCAGCGGTGGGGACAGGGGGCGTTGGGAGCAGTACTTC. It yields the protein CASGGDRGRWEQYF. This rearrangement joins TRBV28 to TRBJ2-7, with TRBD1 matching over 12 bases. The CDR3 is made up of 14 amino acids. Germline assignment: CDR1 MDHEN and CDR2 SYDVKM. With 8 bases clipped from V and 7 bases from J, the junction kept 9 bases outside the gene matches.